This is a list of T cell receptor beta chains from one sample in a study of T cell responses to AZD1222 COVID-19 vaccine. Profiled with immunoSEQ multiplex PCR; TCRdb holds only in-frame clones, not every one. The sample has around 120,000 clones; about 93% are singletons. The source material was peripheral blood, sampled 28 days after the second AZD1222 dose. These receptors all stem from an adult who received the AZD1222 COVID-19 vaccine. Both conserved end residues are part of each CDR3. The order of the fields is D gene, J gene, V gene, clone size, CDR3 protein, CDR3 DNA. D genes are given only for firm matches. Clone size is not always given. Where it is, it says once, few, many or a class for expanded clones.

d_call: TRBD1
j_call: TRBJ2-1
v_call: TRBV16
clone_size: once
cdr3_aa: CASSLTGFRNEQFF
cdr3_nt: TGTGCCAGCAGCCTGACAGGGTTTAGGAATGAGCAGTTCTTC

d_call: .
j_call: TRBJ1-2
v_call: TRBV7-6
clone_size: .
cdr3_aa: CASSPAPDYGYTF
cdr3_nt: TGTGCCAGCAGCCCAGCCCCCGACTATGGCTACACCTTC

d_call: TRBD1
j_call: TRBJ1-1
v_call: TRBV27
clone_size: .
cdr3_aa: CASKTSDRAAFF
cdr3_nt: TGTGCCAGCAAAACCAGCGACAGGGCAGCTTTCTTT

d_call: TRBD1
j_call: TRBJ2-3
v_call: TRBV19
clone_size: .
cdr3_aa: CASSSGTGGGDTQYF
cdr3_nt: TGTGCCAGTAGTTCCGGGACAGGGGGCGGAGATACGCAGTATTTT

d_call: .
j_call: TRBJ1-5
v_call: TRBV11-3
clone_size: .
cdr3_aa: CASSFPGTKNQPQHF
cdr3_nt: TGTGCCAGCAGCTTTCCGGGGACTAAGAATCAGCCCCAGCATTTT

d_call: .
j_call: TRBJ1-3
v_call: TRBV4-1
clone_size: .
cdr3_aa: CASSHEQTGNTIYF
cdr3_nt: TGCGCCAGCAGCCACGAACAAACTGGAAACACCATATATTTT

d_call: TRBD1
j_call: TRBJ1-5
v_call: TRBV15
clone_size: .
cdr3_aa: CATSRDTTGDQPQHF
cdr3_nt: TGTGCCACCAGCAGAGACACGACAGGGGATCAGCCCCAGCATTTT

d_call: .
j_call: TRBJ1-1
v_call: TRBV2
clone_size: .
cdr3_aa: CASSVSLANTEAFF
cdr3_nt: TGTGCCAGTTCCGTATCGCTGGCTAACACTGAAGCTTTCTTT

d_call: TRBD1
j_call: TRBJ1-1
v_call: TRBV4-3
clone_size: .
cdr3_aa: CASSLTGLVNTEAFF
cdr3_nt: TGCGCCAGCAGCTTGACAGGGCTAGTAAACACTGAAGCTTTCTTT

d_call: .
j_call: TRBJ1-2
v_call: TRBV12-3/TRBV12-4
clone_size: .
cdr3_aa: CASSGEYYVGYTF
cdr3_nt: TGTGCCAGCAGTGGAGAGTACTATGTAGGCTACACCTTC

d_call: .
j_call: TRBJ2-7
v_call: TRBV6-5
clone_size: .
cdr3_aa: CASTDRQAYEQYF
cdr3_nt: TGTGCCAGCACCGATCGACAGGCCTACGAGCAGTACTTC

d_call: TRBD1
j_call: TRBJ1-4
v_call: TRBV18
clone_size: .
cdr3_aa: CASSPMGGTGREKLFF
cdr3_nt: TGTGCCAGCTCACCAATGGGAGGGACAGGGCGTGAAAAACTGTTTTTT

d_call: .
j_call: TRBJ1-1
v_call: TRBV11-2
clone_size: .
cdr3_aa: CASSPLIAAEAFF
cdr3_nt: TGTGCCAGCAGTCCCTTGATTGCGGCTGAAGCTTTCTTT

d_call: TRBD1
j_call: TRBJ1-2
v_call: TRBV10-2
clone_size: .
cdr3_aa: CASRSTGGYGYTF
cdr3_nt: TGCGCCAGCAGGTCTACAGGGGGCTATGGCTACACCTTC

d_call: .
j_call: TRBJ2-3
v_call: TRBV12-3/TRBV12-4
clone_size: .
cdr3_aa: CASSFVAGDTQYF
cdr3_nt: TGTGCCAGCAGTTTTGTGGCGGGAGATACGCAGTATTTT

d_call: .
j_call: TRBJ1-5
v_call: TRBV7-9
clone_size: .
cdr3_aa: CASSLGSYSNQPQHF
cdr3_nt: TGTGCCAGCAGCTTAGGCAGTTATAGCAATCAGCCCCAGCATTTT

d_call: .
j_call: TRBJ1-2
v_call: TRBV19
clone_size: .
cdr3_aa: CASRSAERRAHNGYTF
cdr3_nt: TGTGCCAGTAGATCCGCCGAAAGAAGGGCCCACAATGGCTACACCTTC

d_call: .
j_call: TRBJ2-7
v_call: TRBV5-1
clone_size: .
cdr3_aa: CASSPGVGNYEQYF
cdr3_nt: TGCGCCAGCAGCCCAGGCGTAGGCAACTACGAGCAGTACTTC

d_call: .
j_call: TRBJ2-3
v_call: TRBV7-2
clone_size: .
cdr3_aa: CASSLRIGGPDTQYF
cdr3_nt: TGTGCCAGCAGCTTAAGAATCGGGGGCCCAGATACGCAGTATTTT

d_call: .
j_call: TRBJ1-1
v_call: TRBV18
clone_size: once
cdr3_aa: CASSQKTGTLNTEAFF
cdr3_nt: TGTGCCAGCTCACAGAAAACCGGGACCCTGAACACTGAAGCTTTCTTT

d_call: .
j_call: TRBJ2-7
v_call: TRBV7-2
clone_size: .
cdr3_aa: CASSLEVRGYTSSYEQYF
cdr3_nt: TGTGCCAGCAGCTTAGAGGTCAGGGGATATACGAGCTCCTACGAGCAGTACTTC

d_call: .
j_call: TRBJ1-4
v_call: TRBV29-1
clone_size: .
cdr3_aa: CSVGLNFFGEKLFF
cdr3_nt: TGCAGCGTTGGACTTAACTTCTTCGGTGAAAAACTGTTTTTT

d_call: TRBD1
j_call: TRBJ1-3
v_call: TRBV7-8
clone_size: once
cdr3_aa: CASSAGGDRPGNTIYF
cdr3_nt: TGTGCCAGCAGCGCGGGTGGGGACAGGCCCGGAAACACCATATATTTT

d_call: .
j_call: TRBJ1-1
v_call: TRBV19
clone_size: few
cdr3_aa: CASSIVWGTEAFF
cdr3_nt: TGTGCCAGTAGTATAGTGTGGGGCACTGAAGCTTTCTTT

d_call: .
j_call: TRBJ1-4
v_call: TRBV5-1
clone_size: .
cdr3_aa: CASSLGRLPGGTNEKLFF
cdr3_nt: TGCGCCAGCAGCTTGGGGCGACTCCCCGGGGGAACTAATGAAAAACTGTTTTTT

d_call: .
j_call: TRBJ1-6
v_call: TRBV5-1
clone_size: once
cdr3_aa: CASSLRAASYNSPLHF
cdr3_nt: TGCGCCAGCAGCTTACGGGCAGCCTCCTATAATTCACCCCTCCACTTT

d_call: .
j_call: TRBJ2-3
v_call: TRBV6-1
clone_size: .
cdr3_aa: CASSEGTSTDTQYF
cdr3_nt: TGTGCCAGCAGTGAGGGGACAAGCACAGATACGCAGTATTTT

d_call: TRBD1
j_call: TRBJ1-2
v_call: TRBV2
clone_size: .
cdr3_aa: CASSEFRATGGARGYTF
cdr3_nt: TGTGCCAGCAGTGAATTTCGTGCGACAGGGGGCGCGAGAGGCTACACCTTC

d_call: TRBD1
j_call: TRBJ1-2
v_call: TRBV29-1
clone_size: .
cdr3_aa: CSVSGQGGDGYTF
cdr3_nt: TGCAGCGTTTCCGGACAGGGTGGGGATGGCTACACCTTC

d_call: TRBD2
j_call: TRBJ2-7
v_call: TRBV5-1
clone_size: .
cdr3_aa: CASSPLGGDSYEQYF
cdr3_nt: TGCGCCAGCAGCCCGTTGGGGGGGGACTCCTACGAGCAGTACTTC

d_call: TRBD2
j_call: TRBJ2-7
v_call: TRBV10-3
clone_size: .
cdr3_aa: CAISDEREGLHEQYF
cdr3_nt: TGTGCCATCAGTGACGAGCGGGAGGGCCTCCACGAGCAGTACTTC

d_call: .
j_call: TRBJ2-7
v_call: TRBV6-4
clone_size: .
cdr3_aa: CASTLTGARSYEQYF
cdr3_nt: TGTGCCAGCACCCTAACAGGAGCCCGCTCCTACGAGCAGTACTTC

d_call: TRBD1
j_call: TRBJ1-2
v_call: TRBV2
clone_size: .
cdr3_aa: CASNTGAGGRHGYTF
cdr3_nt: TGTGCCAGCAACACAGGGGCAGGGGGGCGTCATGGCTACACCTTC

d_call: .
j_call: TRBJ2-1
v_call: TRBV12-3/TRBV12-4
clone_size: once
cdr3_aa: CARKTDYNEQFF
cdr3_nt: TGTGCCAGGAAGACAGATTACAATGAGCAGTTCTTC

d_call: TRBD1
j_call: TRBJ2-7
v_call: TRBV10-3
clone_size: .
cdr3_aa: CATKDRSAYEQYF
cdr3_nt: TGTGCCACTAAGGACAGGTCGGCCTACGAGCAGTACTTC

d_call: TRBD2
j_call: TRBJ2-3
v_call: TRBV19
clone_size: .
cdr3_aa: CASSRGLAGWDTQYF
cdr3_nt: TGTGCCAGTAGCCGAGGACTAGCGGGGTGGGATACGCAGTATTTT

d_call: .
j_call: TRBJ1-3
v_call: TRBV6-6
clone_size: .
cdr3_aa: CASSTLTGNTIYF
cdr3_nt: TGTGCCAGCAGTACCCTTACCGGAAACACCATATATTTT

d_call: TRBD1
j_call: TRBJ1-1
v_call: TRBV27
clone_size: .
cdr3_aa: CASSPRQGAMGTEAFF
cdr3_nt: TGTGCCAGCAGTCCCAGACAGGGGGCTATGGGCACTGAAGCTTTCTTT

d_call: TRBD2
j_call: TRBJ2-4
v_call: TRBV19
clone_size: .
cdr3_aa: CASTLAGEGRNIQYF
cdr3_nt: TGTGCCAGTACTTTAGCGGGAGAGGGGCGGAACATTCAGTACTTC

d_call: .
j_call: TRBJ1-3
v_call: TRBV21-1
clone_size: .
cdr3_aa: CASSRGKKGLNTIYF
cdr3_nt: TGTGCCAGCTCAAGGGGGAAGAAGGGTCTAAACACCATATATTTT

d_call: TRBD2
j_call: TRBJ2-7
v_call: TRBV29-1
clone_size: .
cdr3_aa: CSVGQGTSYEQYF
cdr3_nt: TGCAGCGTTGGTCAGGGGACTAGCTACGAGCAGTACTTC

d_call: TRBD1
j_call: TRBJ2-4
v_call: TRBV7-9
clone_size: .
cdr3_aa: CASSAWGQINIQYF
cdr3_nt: TGTGCCAGCAGCGCGTGGGGACAGATAAACATTCAGTACTTC

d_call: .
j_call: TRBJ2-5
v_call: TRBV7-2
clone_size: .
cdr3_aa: CASSVNQGGETQYF
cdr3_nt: TGTGCCAGCAGCGTAAACCAGGGTGGGGAGACCCAGTACTTC

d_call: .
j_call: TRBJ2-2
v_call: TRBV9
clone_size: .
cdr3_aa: CASSVGGRNTGELFF
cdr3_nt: TGTGCCAGCAGCGTAGGGGGGCGGAACACCGGGGAGCTGTTTTTT

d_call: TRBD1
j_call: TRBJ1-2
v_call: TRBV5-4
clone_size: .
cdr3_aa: CASSRAGGNYGYTF
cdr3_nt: TGTGCCAGCAGTCGGGCAGGGGGAAACTATGGCTACACCTTC

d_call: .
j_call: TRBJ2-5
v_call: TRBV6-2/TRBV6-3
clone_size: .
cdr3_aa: CASSNPRGAETQYF
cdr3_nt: TGTGCCAGCAGCAACCCCAGGGGGGCGGAGACCCAGTACTTC

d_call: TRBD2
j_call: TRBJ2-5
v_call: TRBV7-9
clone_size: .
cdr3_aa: CASSVIAGGVGETQYF
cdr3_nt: TGTGCCAGCAGCGTTATAGCGGGAGGGGTAGGGGAGACCCAGTACTTC

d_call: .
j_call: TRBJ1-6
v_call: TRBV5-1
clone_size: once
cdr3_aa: CASSLEPPPYNSPLHF
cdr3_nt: TGCGCCAGCAGCCTGGAACCTCCGCCCTATAATTCACCCCTCCACTTT

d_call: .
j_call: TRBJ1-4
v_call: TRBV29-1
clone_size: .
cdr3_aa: CSVEAAGAYEKLFF
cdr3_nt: TGCAGCGTTGAAGCTGCAGGGGCGTATGAAAAACTGTTTTTT

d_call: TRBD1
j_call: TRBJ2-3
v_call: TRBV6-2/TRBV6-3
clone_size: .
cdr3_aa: CASSYSTGSIDTQYF
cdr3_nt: TGTGCCAGCAGTTACTCGACAGGGTCCATAGATACGCAGTATTTT

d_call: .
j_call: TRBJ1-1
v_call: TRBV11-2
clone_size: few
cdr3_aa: CASSLVGGGLNTEAFF
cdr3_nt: TGTGCCAGCAGCCTCGTAGGAGGGGGACTGAACACTGAAGCTTTCTTT

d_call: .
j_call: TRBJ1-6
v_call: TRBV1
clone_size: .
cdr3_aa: CTSSHLIRRDRVLYSYNSPLHF
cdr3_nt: TGCACCAGCAGCCACCTTATTCGTCGGGACAGGGTATTATACTCCTATAATTCACCCCTCCACTTT

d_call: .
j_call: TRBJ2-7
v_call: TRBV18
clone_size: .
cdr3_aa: CASSPGLYEQYF
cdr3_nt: TGTGCCAGCTCACCAGGGCTCTACGAGCAGTACTTC

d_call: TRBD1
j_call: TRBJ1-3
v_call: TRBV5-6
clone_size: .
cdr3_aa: CASSVPGQRGNTIYF
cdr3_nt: TGTGCCAGCAGCGTCCCGGGACAGAGGGGAAACACCATATATTTT

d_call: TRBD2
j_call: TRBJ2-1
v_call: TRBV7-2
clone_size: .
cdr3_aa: CASSNGLAGGDEQFF
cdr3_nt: TGTGCCAGCAGCAATGGACTAGCGGGCGGCGATGAGCAGTTCTTC